These 26 T cell receptor beta chains originate from one sample sequenced in a study of T cell responses to AZD1222 COVID-19 vaccine. Clones were sequenced by immunoSEQ multiplex PCR, and TCRdb holds only the in-frame ones, with some missing. The table lists some 84,000 clones, about 83% of them singletons, with 9.5% to 13% in the top ten. This specimen consisted of peripheral blood, obtained 28 days after the second AZD1222 dose. The receptor source for this set is an adult who received the AZD1222 COVID-19 vaccine.

This chain uses TRBV9 with TRBJ2-2; D ambiguous. V lost 3 bases and J 0 bases, leaving 18 bases between the germline ends. CDR3 length equals 18 residues. From germline, CDR1 is SGDLS and CDR2 YYNGEE. The CDR3 DNA reads TGTGCCAGCAGCGCCCCCGTGGGCGCCCTGGCGAACACCGGGGAGCTGTTTTTT. This sequence encodes CASSAPVGALANTGELFF.

A single count supports this clone. This chain links TRBV21-1 with TRBJ1-1; the tabulated D call, TRBD1, remains unverified against the DNA. TRBV21-1 is tagged as a pseudogene. CDR3 length: 17 amino acids. The CDR3 sequence: CASIRRSRGQSNTEAFF. CDR3 sequence (DNA): TGTGCCAGCATCAGACGATCAAGGGGACAGAGCAACACTGAAGCTTTCTTT.

The CDR3, as DNA: TGCAGCGTTGCGGAGGCGGCAGGGCAATTTGAAGCTTTCTTT. Residues: CSVAEAAGQFEAFF. This chain joins TRBV29-1 and TRBJ1-1, with D maybe TRBD1 (5 bases). Germline CDR1 SQVTM, CDR2 ANQGSEA. CDR3 length: 14 amino acids. V was pared by 4 bases and J by 7 bases, with 19 bases between.

In nucleotides, the CDR3 is TGTGCCAGCAGCTTATTTCACACTGAAGCTTTCTTT. It translates to CASSLFHTEAFF. The chain combines TRBV12-3 or TRBV12-4 with TRBJ1-1; D is uncertain. The CDR3 is made up of 12 amino acids. V was shortened by 6 bases and J by 3 bases, with 8 bases between the two germline ends.

This clone is judged large. The chain is built from TRBV9 and TRBJ2-2; D perhaps matches TRBD1 (6 bases). The CDR3 spans 16 residues. The V gene's germline CDR1 is SGDLS and CDR2 YYNGEE. V shed 3 bases and J shed 0 bases, with 12 bases lying between them. CDR3 DNA sequence: TGTGCCAGCAGCGAAGGACAGCTTTCGAACACCGGGGAGCTGTTTTTT. The encoded protein is CASSEGQLSNTGELFF.

This chain connects TRBV19 to TRBJ1-3; maybe TRBD1 (6 bases). The CDR3 is 15 residues long. Trimming cost V 5 bases and J 1 base, with 12 bases left between them. From germline, CDR1 is LNHDA and CDR2 SQIVND (reference sequence). This chain's CDR3 is CASSPRTASGNTIYF. The CDR3 coding sequence is TGTGCCAGTAGTCCAAGGACAGCTTCTGGAAACACCATATATTTT.

The rearrangement joins TRBV7-9 to TRBJ2-1; no reliable D call. Trimming pared 6 bases from V and 0 bases from J, leaving 15 bases between. Per the germline V gene, CDR1 is SEHNR and CDR2 is FQNEAQ (reference sequence). There are 16 residues in the CDR3. CDR3 sequence (DNA): TGTGCCAGCAGTTTATATGACCATGGCTCCTACAATGAGCAGTTCTTC. As protein: CASSLYDHGSYNEQFF.

The gene calls are TRBV27 and TRBJ2-7, with a possible D match to TRBD1 (6 bases). Per the germline V gene, CDR1 is MNHEY and CDR2 is SMNVEV (reference sequence). V lost 6 bases and J lost 3, with 15 bases in between. The CDR3 runs to 14 residues. The CDR3 loop reads CASSRNRDLYEQYF. The CDR3 region has the DNA TGTGCCAGCAGCCGGAACAGGGACCTCTACGAGCAGTACTTC.

The V gene is TRBV7-2, the J gene TRBJ1-2; no reliable D call. The length of the CDR3 is 13 residues. Germline-derived CDR1 and CDR2 are SGHTA and FQGNSA. Trimming took off 2 bases at V and 4 bases at J, with 8 bases between the two ends. CDR3 amino acids: CASSLSTAYGYTF. The CDR3 DNA reads TGTGCCAGCAGCTTATCGACGGCCTATGGCTACACCTTC.

This chain links TRBV7-9 with TRBJ2-6; 12 bases fit TRBD1. Germline CDR1 SEHNR, CDR2 FQNEAQ (reference sequence). V lost 5 bases and J lost 1; bases outside the gene matches: 6. The CDR3 contains 18 residues. CDR3 bases: TGTGCCAGCAGCCCATGGGACAGGGGGCCTTCTGGGGCCAACGTCCTGACTTTC. This gives the protein CASSPWDRGPSGANVLTF.

The V call is TRBV7-6, the J call TRBJ2-4; 7 bases agree with TRBD1. Germline CDR1 SGHVS, CDR2 FNYEAQ. V dropped 0 bases and J dropped 8; count of bases not matched to a gene: 7. CDR3 length: 15 amino acids. The DNA of the CDR3 is TGTGCCAGCAGCTTAGCCGCAGGGGGTAATGACATTCAGTACTTC. Protein: CASSLAAGGNDIQYF.

This clone has only one observation. The genes are TRBV11-3 and TRBJ2-7; 8 bases match TRBD1. CDR1 is SGHNT, CDR2 YENEEA, per germline. The V segment lost 5 bases and the J segment 3 bases; nucleotides outside the gene matches: 6. This CDR3 contains 14 residues. Here the CDR3 reads CASSPTDRGYEQYF. In DNA form, the CDR3 reads TGTGCCAGCAGCCCTACCGACAGGGGCTACGAGCAGTACTTC.

The rearrangement uses TRBV27 and TRBJ2-2; D might be TRBD2 (5 bases). The CDR3 length is 15 residues. In germline, CDR1 is MNHEY, CDR2 SMNVEV (reference sequence). V dropped 7 bases and J dropped 7 bases, with 19 bases sitting between them. The CDR3 reads CASMEWLATGGELFF. As DNA, the CDR3 is TGTGCCAGCATGGAGTGGCTAGCAACGGGCGGGGAGCTGTTTTTT.

The V call is TRBV7-3, the J call TRBJ1-6, with 10 bases that match TRBD1. The CDR3 sequence is 15 residues long. The junction had 3 bases not matched to a gene; V was cut back by 2 bases and J by 8 bases. Germline CDR1 and CDR2: SGHTA and FQGTGA. CDR3 sequence: CASSLDRGQYSPLHF. In DNA, the CDR3 is TGTGCCAGCAGCTTAGACAGGGGGCAATATTCACCCCTCCACTTT. The full variable domain, rest sourced from reference TRBV7-3 and TRBJ1-6, is GAGVSQTPSNKVTEKGKYVELRCDPISGHTALYWYRQSLGQGPEFLIYFQGTGAADDSGLPNDRFFAVRPEGSVSTLKIQRTERGDSAVYLCASSLDRGQYSPLHFGNGTRLTVT.

J is TRBJ1-6 and V is TRBV11-2; TRBD1 might be the D (5 bases). Trimming cost V 5 bases and J 7 bases, with 12 bases left between them. Looked up from germline, CDR1 is SGHAT and CDR2 is FQNNGV. The CDR3 totals 14 residues. The CDR3 bases are TGTGCCAGCAGCATAACGGGACGGAATTCACCCCTCCACTTT. This gives the protein CASSITGRNSPLHF.

This sequence joins TRBV4-3 and TRBJ1-5, with no clear D. V was pared by 0 bases and J by 2 bases, with 8 bases between. The CDR3 runs 15 residues. Germline V lookup: CDR1 LGHNA, CDR2 YSLEER. For the CDR3, the DNA is TGCGCCAGCAGCCAAGACGGGTCCCGCAATCAGCCCCAGCATTTT. It encodes CASSQDGSRNQPQHF.

This clone was counted a few times. This rearrangement joins TRBV5-1 to TRBJ1-4, with 10 bases aligning to TRBD1. This CDR3 has 14 amino acids. The germline gives CDR1 SGHRS, CDR2 YFSETQ. V was clipped by 4 bases and J by 7 bases; unmatched bases: 4. The DNA for the CDR3 is TGCGCCAGCAGCGTGGGACAGGGGTTTGAAAAACTGTTTTTT. This sequence encodes CASSVGQGFEKLFF.

This chain uses TRBV7-2 with TRBJ1-6; 7 positions match TRBD1. The germline CDR1 and CDR2 sequences are SGHTA and FQGNSA. J lost 7 bases, V lost 5 bases, and 14 bases had no gene match. CDR3 length: 17 amino acids. The CDR3 coding sequence is TGTGCCAGCAGCCCGCGGACAATGGCAGGGGGAAATTCACCCCTCCACTTT. Its protein is CASSPRTMAGGNSPLHF.

This chain joins TRBV28 and TRBJ1-5; TRBD1 aligns across 7 bases. The CDR3 extends over 14 amino acids. J lost 5 bases, V lost 7 bases, and 8 bases had no gene match. Germline CDR1 is MDHEN and CDR2 is SYDVKM. The CDR3 reads CASKTPGGHQPQHF. In nucleotides, the CDR3 is TGTGCCAGCAAAACCCCAGGGGGACATCAGCCCCAGCATTTT.

As DNA, the CDR3 is TGCAGCGTGGGGAAGGACGCGTACGAGCAGTACTTC. Translation gives CSVGKDAYEQYF. The rearrangement joins TRBV29-1 to TRBJ2-7; D is ambiguous. Germline V CDR1 and CDR2: SQVTM, ANQGSEA. There are 12 residues in the CDR3. The ends were cut back, 6 bases at V and 4 bases at J, with 13 bases in the middle.

The chain couples TRBV6-1 to TRBJ1-2; D is uncertain. Trimming left V 0 bases short and J 2 bases short, with 16 bases between. This CDR3 is 17 amino acids long. Looked up from germline, CDR1 is MNHNS and CDR2 is SASEGT. This chain's CDR3 is CASSEAMGRPENYGYTF. CDR3 nucleotide sequence: TGTGCCAGCAGTGAAGCAATGGGCCGGCCAGAGAACTATGGCTACACCTTC.

This chain connects TRBV5-1 to TRBJ1-3; 8 nucleotides align to TRBD1. The CDR3 runs 14 residues. CDR1 SGHRS and CDR2 YFSETQ come from the germline V gene. The ends lost 0 bases at V and 6 bases at J; junction bases unmatched: 2. CDR3 coding DNA: TGCGCCAGCAGCTTGGGACAGGGGCAAAACACCATATATTTT. Translation gives CASSLGQGQNTIYF. The full variable domain, in which reference TRBV5-1 and TRBJ1-3 provide the parts outside the CDR3, is KAGVTQTPRYLIKTRGQQVTLSCSPISGHRSVSWYQQTPGQGLQFLFEYFSETQRNKGNFPGRFSGRQFSNSRSEMNVSTLELGDSALYLCASSLGQGQNTIYFGEGSWLTVV.

This clone was seen a few times. This chain joins TRBV10-3 and TRBJ2-3; D gene uncertain. The CDR3 extends over 15 amino acids. Per the germline V gene, CDR1 is ENHRY and CDR2 is SYGVKD. V dropped 4 bases and J dropped 1 base, with 12 bases sitting between them. DNA of the CDR3: TGTGCCATCAGTGTGTCGGCAACAGGCACAGATACGCAGTATTTT. This encodes CAISVSATGTDTQYF.

Comment on this clone: Other DNA sequences in the same sample also yield this CDR3. The V gene is TRBV7-3, the J gene TRBJ2-1; D gene unclear. V lost 3 bases, J lost 0 bases, and 9 bases lay in between. CDR1 is SGHTA, CDR2 FQGTGA, per germline. The CDR3 is 15 residues long. DNA of the CDR3: TGTGCCAGCAGCTTTGGTCGGAGCTCCTACAATGAGCAGTTCTTC. It translates to CASSFGRSSYNEQFF.

This chain links TRBV6-6 with TRBJ1-2, with 7 bases aligning to TRBD1. V lost 5 bases and J lost 8; bases outside the gene matches: 8. Per the germline V gene, CDR1 is MNHNY and CDR2 is SVGAGI (reference sequence). The CDR3 runs to 13 residues. The CDR3 here is CASSQLTGSGYTF. The CDR3, as DNA: TGTGCCAGCAGTCAGCTGACAGGGTCGGGCTACACCTTC.

In its sample, this clone was seen once. The V and J genes are TRBV7-9 and TRBJ2-7; the D is unclear. Germline CDR1 and CDR2: SEHNR and FQNEAQ (reference sequence). The CDR3 has 11 amino acids. V was clipped by 2 bases and J by 3 bases, with 2 bases between them. The CDR3 DNA is TGTGCCAGCAGCTTAATCTACGAGCAGTACTTC. Residues: CASSLIYEQYF.